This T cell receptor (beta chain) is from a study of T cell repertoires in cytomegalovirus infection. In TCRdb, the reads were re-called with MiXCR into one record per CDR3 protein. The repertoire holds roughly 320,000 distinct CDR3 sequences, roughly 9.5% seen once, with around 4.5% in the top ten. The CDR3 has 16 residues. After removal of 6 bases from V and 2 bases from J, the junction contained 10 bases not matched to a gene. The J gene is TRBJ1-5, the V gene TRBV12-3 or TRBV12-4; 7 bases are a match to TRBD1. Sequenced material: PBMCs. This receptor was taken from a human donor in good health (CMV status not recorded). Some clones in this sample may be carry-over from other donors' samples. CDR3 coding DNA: TGTGCCAGCAGCCGAACAGGGGACGGTGGCAATCAGCCCCAGCATTTT. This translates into CASSRTGDGGNQPQHF.